A selection of T cell receptor beta chains follows, all from one sample in a study of regulatory T cells in long-lasting Graves disease. Via MiXCR, TCRdb re-called the multiplex PCR reads, giving one row per CDR3 protein. The sample has over 350,000 distinct CDR3 sequences, 15% seen once. The same data also contributed to another study, on T cells in Graves' hyperthyroidism and ophthalmopathy.

Sequencing was performed on peripheral blood mononuclear cells (PBMCs), taken at new diagnosis, from a patient treated with antithyroid drugs. All receptors derive from a woman aged 40-49 years with Graves disease. The CDR3 runs from the conserved cysteine through the conserved F or W.

V gene	J gene	CDR3 protein
TRBV2	TRBJ2-1	CTSRDRAQQFF
TRBV14	TRBJ2-2	CASSFAGLGVTGELFF
TRBV24-1	TRBJ2-2	CATSDPTSRLNTGELFF
TRBV7-9	TRBJ2-1	CASSLNDGRSYNEQFF
TRBV20-1	TRBJ2-4	CSVRWEAKNIQYF
TRBV12-3/TRBV12-4	TRBJ2-2	CASSPLDFTGELFF
TRBV2	TRBJ2-7	CATKGELATYEQYF
TRBV7-9	TRBJ2-3	CASSLQRERTDTQYF
TRBV4-3	TRBJ2-1	CATSQESSNEQFF
TRBV6-2/TRBV6-3	TRBJ2-3	CASSDSGTGFLGTDTQYF
TRBV30	TRBJ1-2	CAWSRQGKGDGYTF
TRBV6-1	TRBJ2-1	CASSEGREVYNEQFF
TRBV11-3	TRBJ2-7	CASSQAGTSGRALPSEQYF
TRBV3-1	TRBJ2-7	CASSNTGGDYEQYF
TRBV6-5	TRBJ2-2	CASSYRGGANTGELFF
TRBV6-5	TRBJ1-5	CASSYAANQPQHF
TRBV5-5	TRBJ1-1	CASSFIGNTEAFF
TRBV15	TRBJ2-5	CATSLGQREYQETQYF
TRBV3-1	TRBJ2-4	CASSQVTALKNIQYF
TRBV24-1	TRBJ2-1	CATSEDQGGEQFF
TRBV9	TRBJ2-2	CASSAGQGGPITGELFF
TRBV12-3/TRBV12-4	TRBJ2-5	CASRRVEETQYF
TRBV11-3	TRBJ1-1	CASSFWGAGNTEAFF
TRBV28	TRBJ2-2	CASRTYRETNTGELFF
TRBV30	TRBJ1-2	CASPGTAANYGYTF
TRBV12-3/TRBV12-4	TRBJ1-2	CASTPRGTNYGYTF
TRBV19	TRBJ1-1	CASSIGGTGTEAFF
TRBV15	TRBJ2-5	CATRPPGGETQYF
TRBV7-3	TRBJ2-5	CASSQGLAGETQYF
TRBV28	TRBJ1-2	CASSLAQNYGYTF
TRBV28	TRBJ2-2	CASTSVGGANTGELFF
TRBV12-3/TRBV12-4	TRBJ2-1	CASRPEVMGNEQFF
TRBV6-1	TRBJ1-1	CASGRQNTEAFF
TRBV7-2	TRBJ2-1	CASSLAFF
TRBV7-3	TRBJ2-1	CASSTPRGSSYNEQFF
TRBV20-1	TRBJ2-2	CSATRDSTGELFF
TRBV20-1	TRBJ2-5	CSARERLAGTHFRETQYF